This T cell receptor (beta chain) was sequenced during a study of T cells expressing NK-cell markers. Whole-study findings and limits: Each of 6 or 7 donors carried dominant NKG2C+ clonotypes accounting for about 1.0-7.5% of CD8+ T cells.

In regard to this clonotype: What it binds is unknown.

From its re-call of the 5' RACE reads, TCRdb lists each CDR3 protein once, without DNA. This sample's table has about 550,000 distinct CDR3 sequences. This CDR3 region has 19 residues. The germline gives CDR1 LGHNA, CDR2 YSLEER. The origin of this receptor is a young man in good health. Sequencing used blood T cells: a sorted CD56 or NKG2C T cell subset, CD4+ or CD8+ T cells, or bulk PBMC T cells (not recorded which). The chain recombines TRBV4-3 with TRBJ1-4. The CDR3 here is CASSQDEQRAIFTNEKLFF.